This T cell receptor (beta chain) was retrieved from a study of OX40 agonist ivuxolimab in advanced cancers. As for the study more broadly: The costimulatory receptor OX40 (CD134) was targeted by ivuxolimab, a fully human IgG2 agonistic monoclonal antibody. Intravenous ivuxolimab was administered to patients every 2 weeks at six dose levels: 0.01, 0.1, 0.3, 1.5, 3 and 10 mg/kg. Of the 50 or so patients in dose escalation, some 20 had hepatocellular carcinoma, approximately 15 had melanoma, 9 had renal cell carcinoma and 9 had head and neck cancer. A male proportion of 82.7% and a mean age of about 60 years, ranging from 23 to 79, were recorded for the dose-escalation cohort. Patients were allowed to have had prior anti-PD-1, anti-PD-L1 or anti-CTLA-4 therapy, and around two fifths of the dose-escalation patients had been treated with checkpoint inhibitors. Partial responses occurred in three dose-escalation patients: two with cutaneous melanoma and one with hepatocellular carcinoma. Peripheral TCRbeta sequencing was intended to test whether TCR sequence diversity was altered and clonal T-cell expansion was caused by ivuxolimab. The paper covers the monotherapy dose-escalation part of the phase I ivuxolimab trial, which included N ≈ 50 patients.

The paper's findings and limits, for the study overall: The antigen specificity of the peripheral T cells that underwent clonal expansion was not determined. After ivuxolimab, CD8+ T cells had more expanded clones than CD4+ T cells on average. Low levels of normalized T-cell clonal expansion were also seen in some patients who did not respond. In the 0.1-3.0 mg/kg groups, partial responders had among the lowest normalized peripheral clonal expansion, particularly in CD8+ T cells. At doses from 0.1 to 3.0 mg/kg, clonal expansion was seen in both CD4+ and CD8+ blood T cells between baseline and week 6.

Patients with a history of autoimmune disease or receiving systemic immunosuppression were excluded from the trial. Peripheral blood for TCR sequencing was collected from all dose cohorts at baseline, on cycle 4 day 1, and on cycle 7 day 1. Samples were obtained from an open-label, multicenter, first-in-human phase I dose-escalation trial of ivuxolimab. Adults with locally advanced or metastatic melanoma, renal cell carcinoma, hepatocellular carcinoma or head and neck squamous cell carcinoma were enrolled in the trial. Before TCR sequencing, CD4+ and CD8+ T cells were separately sorted from peripheral blood. CDR1 and CDR2 are drawn from the germline V gene: LGHNA, YSLEER. Counted from cysteine to phenylalanine, this CDR3 has 18 amino acids. CDR3 DNA is the only sequence kept; it has 54 bases, read in frame from the first base. Compared with germline, V lacks 0 bases and J lacks 1 base; bases without a gene match: 12.

Comments on this clone: Its recognized antigen is unknown. The input lacks base qualities; no much larger clone sits a single base away.

Genomic DNA was extracted from sorted cells for sequencing of the TCRbeta CDR3 region. The immunoSEQ Assay was used for sequencing of TCRbeta CDR3 regions. TCRdb provides this immuneACCESS table in a form limited to in-frame rearrangements. Some clones are lacking; in checked studies, under half of them reflect an unresolved V gene, and why the rest are absent is not known. The table for this sample lists tens of thousands of clones; about 92% of them were counted only once. Approximately 14% of the sample lies in the top ten. The source is an adult with an advanced solid tumor such as melanoma, head and neck, liver or kidney cancer. The sequence links TRBV4-3 to TRBJ2-7; the central 7 bases match TRBD2. Sequenced here: CD4+ or CD8+ T cells sorted from blood, sampled in a trial of the OX40 agonist ivuxolimab. CDR3 protein: CASSQDRDPAGVSYEQYF. The nucleotide sequence is given as TGCGCCAGCAGCCAAGATAGGGACCCTGCGGGAGTTTCCTACGAGCAGTACTTC.